Sequencing of this T cell receptor (beta chain) was carried out in a study of blood T cell repertoires in COVID-19. In assigning cohorts, the study relied on participant-reported clinical history. Sequencing used immunoSEQ multiplex PCR; TCRdb keeps in-frame clones, though not all of them. The data show 300,000 to 450,000 clones, 88% seen once. The germline gives CDR1 SNHLY, CDR2 FYNNEI. The CDR3 is 14 amino acids. Trimming pared 8 bases from V and 2 bases from J, leaving 15 bases between. This clonotype was sampled from a woman in her twenties or thirties who had been exposed to COVID-19. Source material: PBMCs or T cells enriched from blood (not recorded which). The V call is TRBV2, the J call TRBJ1-1; D is possibly TRBD1 (5 bases). This CDR3 is CASPGVGPNTEAFF. The CDR3 DNA reads as TGTGCCAGCCCGGGGGTTGGCCCAAACACTGAAGCTTTCTTT.